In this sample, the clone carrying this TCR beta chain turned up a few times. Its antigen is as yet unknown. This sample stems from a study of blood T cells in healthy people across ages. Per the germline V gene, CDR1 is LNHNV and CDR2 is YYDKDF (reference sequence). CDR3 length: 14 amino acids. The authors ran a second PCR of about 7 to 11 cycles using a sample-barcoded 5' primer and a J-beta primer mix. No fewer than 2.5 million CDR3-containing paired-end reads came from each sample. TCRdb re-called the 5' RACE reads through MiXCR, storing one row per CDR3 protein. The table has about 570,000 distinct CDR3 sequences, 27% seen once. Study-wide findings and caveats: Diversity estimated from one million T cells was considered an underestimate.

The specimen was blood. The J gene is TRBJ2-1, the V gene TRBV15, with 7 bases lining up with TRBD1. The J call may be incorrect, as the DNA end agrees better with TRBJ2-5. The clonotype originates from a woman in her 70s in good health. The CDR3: CATSSLGTAETQYF. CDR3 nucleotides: TGTGCCACCAGCAGCCTCGGGACAGCCGAGACCCAGTACTTC.